Presented here are 20 T cell receptor beta chains from one specimen sequenced in a study of radiation and T cells in renal cell carcinoma. As for time point: blood 4 weeks post-SBRT, at nephrectomy. Sample treatment: 15 Gy SBRT to primary tumor, nephrectomy 4 weeks later. Clones were read by immunoSEQ multiplex PCR, and TCRdb kept only the in-frame ones, dropping some. The table lists approximately 86,000 clones, 85% of them singletons. The sample in question was blood, obtained from a patient whose treatment included radiotherapy and nephrectomy. The origin of the receptors is a man aged 50-59 years with renal cell carcinoma.

The rearrangement joins TRBV10-3 to TRBJ2-1; 10 nucleotides align to TRBD1. V shed 7 bases and J 5 bases; nucleotides not matched to a gene: 5. The germline gives CDR1 ENHRY, CDR2 SYGVKD. The CDR3 sequence is 14 residues long. The CDR3 DNA sequence: TGTGCCATCAACAGACAGGGGGCCGACAATGAGCAGTTCTTC. The encoded protein is CAINRQGADNEQFF.

The CDR3: CASGAGQGSQPQHF. Written as DNA, the CDR3 is TGTGCCAGCGGGGCGGGACAGGGCTCTCAGCCCCAGCATTTT. The J gene is TRBJ1-5, the V gene TRBV6-5, with TRBD1 matching 9 bases. V shed 8 bases and J 6 bases; nucleotides not matched to a gene: 8. Germline-derived CDR1 and CDR2 are MNHEY and SVGAGI. The CDR3 is made up of 14 amino acids.

The chain links TRBV4-1 to TRBJ1-1; 10 bases are a match to TRBD1. There are 22 residues in the CDR3. Germline V gene lookup returns CDR1 MGHRA and CDR2 YSYEKL. Germline trimming cut 0 bases from V and 1 base from J; bases unmatched to any gene: 20. The chain's CDR3 is CASSQERLRGQGKRRSNTEAFF. The CDR3 DNA is TGCGCCAGCAGCCAAGAACGACTAAGGGGACAGGGGAAGAGAAGATCGAACACTGAAGCTTTCTTT.

V and J are TRBV19 and TRBJ1-2, with 7 bases lining up with TRBD1. Trimming cost V 4 bases and J 7 bases; bases outside gene matches: 12. The CDR3 length is 15 residues. CDR1 and CDR2 (germline): LNHDA, SQIVND (reference sequence). The CDR3 reads CASSTDWTGYSGYTF. CDR3 in DNA: TGTGCCAGTAGTACCGACTGGACAGGCTATAGTGGCTACACCTTC.

The V and J genes are TRBV27 and TRBJ1-5, with D hard to call. Between the trimmed V and J ends, which lost 3 bases and 0 bases, there was a span of 9 bases. The CDR3 runs to 15 residues. CDR1 is MNHEY and CDR2 is SMNVEV in the germline V gene (reference sequence). The CDR3 sequence: CASSFQSDSNQPQHF. In DNA form, the CDR3 reads TGTGCCAGCAGTTTTCAGTCGGATAGCAATCAGCCCCAGCATTTT.

CDR3 in DNA: TGTGCCATCAGTGAGTCGTCAGGGTATCAGCCCCAGCATTTT. Encoded protein: CAISESSGYQPQHF. The chain is built from TRBV10-3 and TRBJ1-5; the D gene is possibly TRBD1 (5 bases). The CDR3 length is 14 residues. V dropped 0 bases and J dropped 5 bases, with 8 bases sitting between them. CDR1 ENHRY and CDR2 SYGVKD come from the germline V gene.

This chain connects TRBV28 to TRBJ1-1, with TRBD1 matching over 7 bases. CDR1 and CDR2 from the germline V gene are MDHEN and SYDVKM. The CDR3 contains 15 residues. The trim removed 8 bases at V and 4 bases at J, leaving 13 bases unmatched. The CDR3, as DNA: TGTGCCAGCGGTTCCTTGAGGGGGCTAAGCACTGAAGCTTTCTTT. Encoded protein: CASGSLRGLSTEAFF.

The chain joins TRBV25-1 to TRBJ1-1; D gene ambiguous. This CDR3 has 13 residues. Trimming took off 4 bases at V and 3 bases at J, with 9 bases between the two ends. From germline, CDR1 is MGHDK and CDR2 SYGVNS. CDR3 residues: CASSGTEYTEAFF. CDR3 DNA: TGTGCCAGCAGTGGAACAGAGTACACTGAAGCTTTCTTT.

The chain has TRBV28 and TRBJ1-3; D is perhaps TRBD1 (5 bases). This CDR3 contains 16 residues. CDR1 MDHEN and CDR2 SYDVKM come from the germline V gene. Trimming pared 5 bases from V and 1 base from J, leaving 15 bases between. CDR3 coding DNA: TGTGCCAGCAGTCCCCCCGGGACGGAATCTGGAAACACCATATATTTT. Protein sequence: CASSPPGTESGNTIYF.

The V and J genes are TRBV6-5 and TRBJ2-7; no clear D. The V and J ends lost 5 bases and 2 bases respectively, with 13 bases between them. The CDR3 runs to 14 residues. Germline CDR1 is MNHEY and CDR2 is SVGAGI. CDR3 DNA: TGTGCCAGCAGTAACGACGGTGAAGCCTACGAGCAGTACTTC. Translated: CASSNDGEAYEQYF.

The chain employs TRBV6-1 and TRBJ2-2; D gene unclear. CDR3 length: 15 amino acids. Germline values: CDR1 MNHNS, CDR2 SASEGT. V was pared by 2 bases and J by 4 bases, with 11 bases between. The CDR3 region has the DNA TGTGCCAGCAGTGAACTGATGGATGCCACCGGGGAGCTGTTTTTT. Protein sequence: CASSELMDATGELFF.

V usage is TRBV28 and J usage is TRBJ1-2; D ambiguous. The CDR3 sequence is 11 residues long. V lost 2 bases, J lost 2 bases, and 0 bases lay in between. The germline V gene has CDR1 MDHEN and CDR2 SYDVKM. CDR3 amino acids: CASSLNYGYTF. The DNA of the CDR3 is TGTGCCAGCAGTTTAAACTATGGCTACACCTTC.

This clone was recorded a few times. The rearrangement links TRBV18 to TRBJ1-1; 11 bases are a match to TRBD1. The CDR3 is made up of 13 amino acids. Trimming cost V 3 bases and J 6 bases; bases outside gene matches: 0. Germline loops: CDR1 KGHSH, CDR2 LQKENI. CDR3: CASSPGQGAEAFF. The DNA of the CDR3 is TGTGCCAGCTCACCGGGACAGGGGGCTGAAGCTTTCTTT. The whole variable domain, filled in from reference TRBV18 and TRBJ1-1, reads NAGVMQNPRHLVRRRGQEARLRCSPMKGHSHVYWYRQLPEEGLKFMVYLQKENIIDESGMPKERFSAEFPKEGPSILRIQQVVRGDSAAYFCASSPGQGAEAFFGQGTRLTVV.

This clone occurred once. The gene calls are TRBV2 and TRBJ1-2, with D tentatively TRBD1 (6 bases). V was shortened by 6 bases and J by 4 bases, with 18 bases between the two germline ends. Germline-derived CDR1 and CDR2 are SNHLY and FYNNEI. CDR3 length: 15 amino acids. CDR3 sequence reads: CASSTIPGGAYGYTF. CDR3 nucleotides: TGTGCCAGCAGCACTATTCCTGGGGGGGCCTATGGCTACACCTTC.

V and J are TRBV4-1 and TRBJ2-2, with unresolved D. V was trimmed by 5 bases and J by 4 bases, leaving 11 bases between them. The CDR3 consists of 14 residues. Germline loops: CDR1 MGHRA, CDR2 YSYEKL. CDR3 nucleotides: TGCGCCAGCAGCTCCCCGCCCCTCACCGGGGAGCTGTTTTTT. The encoded protein is CASSSPPLTGELFF.

The chain links TRBV7-2 to TRBJ2-1; D gene ambiguous. This CDR3 comprises 15 residues. V was trimmed by 1 base and J by 0 bases, leaving 7 bases between them. CDR1 is SGHTA and CDR2 is FQGNSA in the germline V gene. CDR3: CASSLEGNSYNEQFF. DNA of the CDR3: TGTGCCAGCAGCTTAGAGGGTAACTCCTACAATGAGCAGTTCTTC.

This clone has a single count. The chain uses TRBV29-1 and TRBJ2-7; 7 positions match TRBD2. This CDR3 contains 12 residues. Germline V gene sequence: CDR1 SQVTM, CDR2 ANQGSEA. V shed 3 bases and J 5 bases; nucleotides not matched to a gene: 4. CDR3 nucleotides: TGCAGCGTTGACCCAGGGACTAACGAGCAGTACTTC. It specifies CSVDPGTNEQYF.

The V and J genes are TRBV5-4 and TRBJ2-3; 7 bases match TRBD1. The CDR3 extends over 14 amino acids. Germline V gene data show CDR1 as SGHNT and CDR2 as YYREEE (reference sequence). The J segment lost 2 bases and the V segment lost 5 bases, leaving 5 bases of the junction unmatched. DNA for the CDR3: TGTGCCAGCAGTTCGGGACAGACCACAGATACGCAGTATTTT. It yields the protein CASSSGQTTDTQYF.

The chain links TRBV9 to TRBJ1-6; D is undetermined. The germline gives CDR1 SGDLS, CDR2 YYNGEE. The V gene lost 1 base and the J gene lost 7 bases, with 12 bases spanning the gap. There are 15 residues in the CDR3. CDR3 region: CASSVSSGFNSPLHF. As DNA, the CDR3 is TGTGCCAGCAGCGTAAGCTCCGGTTTCAATTCACCCCTCCACTTT. The full variable domain, with the rest looked up from reference TRBV9 and TRBJ1-6, is DSGVTQTPKHLITATGQRVTLRCSPRSGDLSVYWYQQSLDQGLQFLIQYYNGEERAKGNILERFSAQQFPDLHSELNLSSLELGDSALYFCASSVSSGFNSPLHFGNGTRLTVT.

In nucleotides, the CDR3 is TGTGCCAGCACCCCTACGTCTGGGGGAAACACCATATATTTT. It is translated as CASTPTSGGNTIYF. The V gene is TRBV18, the J gene TRBJ1-3; D call uncertain. V was shortened by 8 bases and J by 4 bases, with 15 bases between the two germline ends. This CDR3 is 14 amino acids long. The germline V gene has CDR1 KGHSH and CDR2 LQKENI.